This is a list of T cell receptor beta chains from one sample in a study of T cells in Graves' hyperthyroidism and ophthalmopathy. In TCRdb, the multiplex PCR reads were re-called with MiXCR into one record per CDR3 protein. This table holds more than 350,000 distinct CDR3 sequences, about 14% found once. Sequencing was performed on blood. These receptors came from a woman in her 30s with Graves' ophthalmopathy. Both conserved end residues are part of each CDR3. The D gene is left open where the match is weak. The size field is filled for only some rows; it gives once, few, many or a size class.

TRBJ2-7 - TRBD2 TRBV20-1 CSASLAGPTPSYEQYF TGCAGTGCTAGTCTAGCGGGGCCTACTCCCTCCTACGAGCAGTACTTC
TRBJ1-1 many - TRBV6-1 CASSSGDNTEAFF TGTGCCAGCAGTAGTGGGGATAACACTGAAGCTTTCTTT
TRBJ2-3 many - TRBV7-3 CASSLGGQNRAQYF TGTGCCAGCAGCTTAGGTGGTCAGAATAGAGCGCAGTATTTT
TRBJ2-2 few TRBD1 TRBV28 CASSQGANGELFF TGTGCCAGCAGTCAGGGGGCGAACGGGGAGCTGTTTTTT
TRBJ2-7 many - TRBV3-1 CASSQVPGPGVSEQYF TGTGCCAGCAGCCAAGTACCCGGGCCGGGGGTATCCGAGCAGTACTTC
TRBJ2-5 many TRBD2 TRBV6-1 CASRGGGDLETQYF TGTGCCAGCAGGGGTGGGGGGGACTTAGAGACCCAGTACTTC
TRBJ1-2 few - TRBV6-1 CASSEPRGNYGYTF TGTGCCAGCAGTGAGCCGCGGGGTAACTATGGCTACACCTTC
TRBJ2-1 many TRBD2 TRBV2 CASNPTRGGLTYNEQFF TGTGCCAGCAACCCTACGCGGGGGGGCCTGACCTACAATGAGCAGTTCTTC
TRBJ1-6 few - TRBV5-4 CASSSRARASYNSPLHF TGTGCCAGCAGCTCAAGAGCGCGGGCGTCCTATAATTCACCCCTCCACTTT
TRBJ2-7 many TRBD1 TRBV28 CASRLPGQVYEQYF TGTGCCAGCAGACTCCCGGGACAGGTCTACGAGCAGTACTTC